One sample yielded the 5 T cell receptor beta chains listed below, sequenced in a study of cytomegalovirus exposure and HLA in healthy donors. 13 Jbeta primers and 60 Vbeta primers were used for the PCR. Some clones are missing from TCRdb's copy, which holds only in-frame ones; the method was immunoSEQ multiplex PCR. Counted here are some 140,000 clones, 80% occurring once; the ten biggest clones make up over 10%. Specimen: PBMCs. These TCRs come from a young man in good health and CMV-seropositive.

This clone occurred once. The genes are TRBV28 and TRBJ1-2; tentative D call: TRBD1 (5 bases). Trimming took 7 bases from V and 3 from J, leaving 12 bases between them. The length of the CDR3 is 13 residues. Looked up from germline, CDR1 is MDHEN and CDR2 is SYDVKM. In nucleotides, the CDR3 is TGTGCCAGCACCCCAGGGTTTGACTATGGCTACACCTTC. Protein product: CASTPGFDYGYTF.

The chain links TRBV28 to TRBJ1-1; D gene ambiguous. The germline V and J ends were trimmed by 10 bases and 0 bases, with 9 bases remaining between them. This CDR3 has 12 amino acids. Germline CDR1 reads MDHEN; CDR2 reads SYDVKM. The CDR3 nucleotides are TGTGCCACCTGTACTATGAACACTGAAGCTTTCTTT. Residues: CATCTMNTEAFF.

The rearrangement joins TRBV5-1 to TRBJ1-1, with D perhaps TRBD1 (5 bases). Trimming left V 1 base short and J 4 bases short, with 14 bases between. This CDR3 contains 15 residues. Per the germline V gene, CDR1 is SGHRS and CDR2 is YFSETQ. CDR3 protein: CASSLNQGRGTEAFF. DNA of the CDR3: TGCGCCAGCAGCTTGAACCAGGGAAGGGGCACTGAAGCTTTCTTT.

The chain joins TRBV7-9 to TRBJ2-5; possible D gene TRBD1, 6 bases. Per the germline V gene, CDR1 is SEHNR and CDR2 is FQNEAQ (reference sequence). This CDR3 spans 13 amino acids. V gave up 1 base and J gave up 5 bases, with 8 bases separating them. CDR3 DNA: TGTGCCAGCAGCTTAGGGGGGCGGGAGACCCAGTACTTC. Translation: CASSLGGRETQYF.

V is TRBV19 and J is TRBJ1-5; TRBD1 might be the D (5 bases). Deletions cut 4 bases from V and 7 bases from J, with 11 bases between. The V gene's germline CDR1 is LNHDA and CDR2 SQIVND (reference sequence). The CDR3 loop spans 13 amino acids. CDR3: CASSSQRGQPQHF. The DNA of the CDR3 is TGTGCCAGTAGTAGTCAACGGGGGCAGCCCCAGCATTTT. Combining the CDR3 with reference TRBV19 and TRBJ1-5 gives the whole variable domain DGGITQSPKYLFRKEGQNVTLSCEQNLNHDAMYWYRQDPGQGLRLIYYSQIVNDFQKGDIAEGYSVSREKKESFPLTVTSAQKNPTAFYLCASSSQRGQPQHFGDGTRLSIL.